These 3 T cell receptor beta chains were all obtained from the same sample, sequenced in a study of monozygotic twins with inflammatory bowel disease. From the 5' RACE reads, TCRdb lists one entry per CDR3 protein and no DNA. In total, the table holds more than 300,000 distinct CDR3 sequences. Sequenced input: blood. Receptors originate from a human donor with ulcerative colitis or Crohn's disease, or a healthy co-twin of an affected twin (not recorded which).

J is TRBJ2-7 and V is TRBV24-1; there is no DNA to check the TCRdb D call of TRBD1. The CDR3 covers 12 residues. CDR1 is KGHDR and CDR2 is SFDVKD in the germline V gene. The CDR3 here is CATSHDSHEQYF.

The CDR3: CASTLAGGTGANVLTF. The chain combines TRBV7-2 with TRBJ2-6. The CDR3 has 16 residues. Germline lookup yields CDR1 SGHTA and CDR2 FQGNSA.

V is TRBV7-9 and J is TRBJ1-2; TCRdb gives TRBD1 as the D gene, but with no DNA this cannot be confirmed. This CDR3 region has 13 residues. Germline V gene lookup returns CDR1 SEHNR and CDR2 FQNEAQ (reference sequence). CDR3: CASSARVSYGYTF.